This T cell receptor (beta chain) came from a study of long-term antiretroviral therapy in people with HIV. This clone was picked up a small number of times. Running of the v3.0 immunoSEQ assay took place at survey level. Assay: immunoSEQ multiplex PCR; the TCRdb copy retains only in-frame clones and omits some. The sample lists approximately 26,000 clones; approximately 78% were seen once. The TCR comes from a man between 45 and 60 years old with HIV. This specimen consisted of unsorted PBMCs, obtained 2.9 years after starting antiretroviral therapy.

Here the CDR3 reads CASRSSGLSNYGYTF. The DNA of the CDR3 is TGTGCCAGCAGGTCCTCGGGACTGTCGAACTATGGCTACACCTTC. This chain uses TRBV28 with TRBJ1-2, with D perhaps TRBD1 (5 bases). Trimming pared 6 bases from V and 2 bases from J, leaving 16 bases between. Germline V gene lookup returns CDR1 MDHEN and CDR2 SYDVKM. This CDR3 has 15 residues.